Listed below are T cell receptor beta chains from one sample, sequenced in a study of T cells in Graves' hyperthyroidism and ophthalmopathy. Each CDR3 protein gets one entry after TCRdb re-called the multiplex PCR reads with MiXCR. Of 450,000 to 550,000 distinct CDR3 sequences in the sample, roughly a quarter are singletons; the top ten hold around 10%. The sequencing input was blood. These receptors were obtained from a woman aged 25-40 years with Graves' ophthalmopathy. Both conserved end residues are part of each CDR3. D genes are given only for firm matches. Clone size is stated in some rows and not others, as once, few, many or a class when expanded.

J gene | D gene | V gene | clone size | CDR3 protein | CDR3 DNA
TRBJ1-2 | TRBD1 | TRBV12-3/TRBV12-4 | many | CASRQRQGIYYGYTF | TGTGCCAGCAGGCAGAGACAGGGGATTTACTATGGCTACACCTTC
TRBJ2-2 | - | TRBV5-1 | many | CASSLRASVPNTGELFF | TGCGCCAGCAGCTTAAGGGCTAGCGTTCCGAACACCGGGGAGCTGTTTTTT
TRBJ2-7 | - | TRBV5-1 | many | CASSSPDNTYEQYF | TGCGCCAGCAGCTCTCCCGACAATACCTACGAGCAGTACTTC
TRBJ2-7 | - | TRBV6-1 | few | CASSSRGEKSHEQYF | TGTGCCAGCAGTAGTAGGGGGGAGAAATCCCACGAGCAGTACTTC
TRBJ2-3 | - | TRBV19 | many | CASATISTDTQYF | TGTGCCAGCGCAACAATTAGCACAGATACGCAGTATTTT
TRBJ2-7 | - | TRBV6-1 | many | CASRDTYEQYF | TGTGCCAGCAGAGACACGTACGAGCAGTACTTC
TRBJ2-7 | - | TRBV7-2 | - | CASQGGNEQYF | TGTGCCAGTCAGGGCGGAAACGAGCAGTACTTC
TRBJ1-5 | - | TRBV30 | few | CAWSQAGMRQPQHF | TGTGCCTGGAGTCAGGCAGGGATGCGTCAGCCCCAGCATTTT
TRBJ1-2 | TRBD1 | TRBV29-1 | few | CSVEGGRQGTNYGYTF | TGCAGCGTTGAGGGGGGAAGACAGGGCACTAACTATGGCTACACCTTC
TRBJ1-1 | - | TRBV6-5 | - | CASSYSNWVQTEAFF | TGTGCCAGCAGTTACTCGAATTGGGTGCAGACTGAAGCTTTCTTT
TRBJ1-1 | - | TRBV12-3/TRBV12-4 | many | CASSRRGRNTEAFF | TGTGCCAGCAGCCGCCGGGGCAGGAACACTGAAGCTTTCTTT
TRBJ1-2 | TRBD1 | TRBV19 | - | CASAGTGGNYGYTF | TGTGCCAGTGCCGGGACAGGGGGGAATTATGGCTACACCTTC
TRBJ2-5 | TRBD1 | TRBV7-2 | many | CASSLGYGQVGETQYF | TGTGCCAGCAGCTTAGGCTACGGACAGGTCGGAGAGACCCAGTACTTC
TRBJ1-1 | - | TRBV6-1 | - | CASRRFPTLNTEAFF | TGTGCCAGCAGACGATTTCCCACCCTGAACACTGAAGCTTTCTTT
TRBJ1-2 | - | TRBV24-1 | many | CATSVGGGYTF | TGTGCCACCAGTGTAGGTGGTGGCTACACCTTC
TRBJ2-4 | TRBD1 | TRBV9 | - | CASSGRGREKNIQYF | TGTGCCAGCAGCGGAAGGGGGCGAGAGAAAAACATTCAGTACTTC
TRBJ2-7 | TRBD1 | TRBV19 | many | CASSVPGQGTYEQYF | TGTGCCAGTAGTGTACCGGGACAGGGGACCTACGAGCAGTACTTC
TRBJ1-1 | TRBD1 | TRBV9 | many | CASSVGDRGLEAFF | TGTGCCAGCAGCGTGGGGGACAGGGGGCTTGAAGCTTTCTTT
TRBJ2-5 | - | TRBV7-2 | many | CASSPQGTGPQETQYF | TGTGCCAGCAGCCCCCAGGGCACAGGTCCCCAAGAGACCCAGTACTTC
TRBJ1-3 | TRBD1 | TRBV30 | few | CAWRDSTGGNTIYF | TGTGCCTGGAGGGATTCGACAGGGGGCAACACCATATATTTT
TRBJ1-5 | - | TRBV20-1 | many | CSVLLGAGQPQHF | TGCAGTGTCCTGTTGGGGGCAGGTCAGCCCCAGCATTTT
TRBJ1-1 | - | TRBV6-5 | many | CASSFERVSTEAFF | TGTGCCAGCAGTTTTGAGCGGGTCTCCACTGAAGCTTTCTTT
TRBJ2-4 | - | TRBV5-6 | many | CASSLAMGYAKNIQYF | TGTGCCAGCAGCTTGGCTATGGGCTATGCCAAAAACATTCAGTACTTC
TRBJ2-7 | - | TRBV12-3/TRBV12-4 | few | CASVRRSGREQYF | TGTGCCAGTGTCCGTAGGTCGGGGAGGGAGCAGTACTTC
TRBJ2-5 | TRBD2 | TRBV7-2 | many | CASSLVGLGETQYF | TGTGCCAGCAGCTTAGTAGGACTAGGGGAGACCCAGTACTTC
TRBJ2-2 | - | TRBV5-1 | many | CASSLVIAGELFF | TGCGCCAGCAGCTTGGTTATCGCCGGGGAGCTGTTTTTT
TRBJ2-7 | - | TRBV28 | - | CASSLTIYEQYF | TGTGCCAGCAGTTTAACGATCTACGAGCAGTACTTC
TRBJ2-2 | - | TRBV5-1 | - | CASSMGDTGGLFF | TGCGCCAGCAGCATGGGGGACACCGGGGGGCTGTTTTTT
TRBJ2-5 | - | TRBV20-1 | - | CSAGVQTGKRQTQYF | TGCAGTGCTGGGGTCCAGACGGGCAAGAGGCAGACCCAGTACTTC